The source of this T cell receptor beta chain is a study of T cell changes during pregnancy in multiple sclerosis. The table came from immunoSEQ multiplex PCR; TCRdb's copy has only in-frame clones and leaves some out. The data contain about 21,000 clones, under 95% of them seen just once; the ten biggest clones take up about 0.7%. This CDR3 has 14 residues. Germline lookup yields CDR1 KGHSH and CDR2 LQKENI. V was shortened by 2 bases and J by 7 bases, with 12 bases between the two germline ends. The sequencing here drew on CD4+ T cells from peripheral blood mononuclear cells, taken in the third trimester of pregnancy. The receptor comes from a female donor with multiple sclerosis, enrolled in a pregnancy study. The chain combines TRBV18 with TRBJ2-1; possible D gene TRBD1, 6 bases. The CDR3 DNA is TGTGCCAGCTCACCAAACATGAGGGGGAATGAGCAGTTCTTC. Protein product: CASSPNMRGNEQFF.